This entry concerns a single T cell receptor (beta chain). Its target is unknown. Treatment meaning: oral pan-JAK inhibitor, 5-10 mg twice daily. This entry belongs to a study of CD8+ T cells in alopecia areata. The overall study: Twice daily, treated patients received 5 to 10 mg of oral tofacitinib. Study results and limitations: The study found TCR sharing across patients less clear than in mice, possibly for HLA reasons.

The CDR3 is made up of 14 amino acids. The germline V and J ends were trimmed by 1 base and 2 bases, with 5 bases remaining between them. Germline lookup yields CDR1 SEHNR and CDR2 FQNEAQ (reference sequence). Sequencing relied on a cDNA template that was reverse transcribed from extracted RNA. Repertoires were generated with immunoSEQ multiplex PCR, while TCRdb's copy carries only in-frame clones and drops some. In the table there are approximately 150,000 clones, 85% to 90% of which are singletons. This specimen was CD8+ T cells sorted from blood, taken at week 4, from a patient treated with tofacitinib. The genes are TRBV7-9 and TRBJ2-2; D not resolved. This TCR derives from a human donor with alopecia areata. The CDR3 protein is CASSLVLNTGELFF. The CDR3 DNA reads TGTGCCAGCAGCTTAGTACTAAACACCGGGGAGCTGTTTTTT.